Listed below are T cell receptor beta chains from one sample, sequenced in a study of blood T cell repertoires in COVID-19. Sequencing used immunoSEQ multiplex PCR; TCRdb keeps in-frame clones, though not all of them. The sample has around 29,000 clones; roughly 80% are singletons. Sequenced material: peripheral blood. Receptors originate from a woman aged 70-85 years with active or convalescent COVID-19. CDR3s include the opening cysteine and the closing phenylalanine or tryptophan. A D gene is named only where the DNA matches it firmly. Clone sizes are given selectively: once, few, many, or a class where the clone is expanded.

clone_size,d_call,j_call,v_call,cdr3_nt,cdr3_aa
NA,TRBD1,TRBJ1-1,TRBV7-2,TGTGCCAGCAGCCCCCGACAGGGCCCCACTGAAGCTTTCTTT,CASSPRQGPTEAFF
NA,TRBD2,TRBJ2-7,TRBV7-2,TGTGCCAGCAGCACCGGGGGGTACCCACTCGCCTACGAGCAGTACTTC,CASSTGGYPLAYEQYF
NA,NA,TRBJ2-3,TRBV6-2/TRBV6-3,TGTGCCAGCAGTTACCCTTTCACAGATACGCAGTATTTT,CASSYPFTDTQYF
NA,TRBD1,TRBJ1-2,TRBV4-3,TGCGCCAGCAGCCAGCACACTCCTGGACAGGGAGGAAGTGGCTACACCTTC,CASSQHTPGQGGSGYTF
NA,NA,TRBJ2-7,TRBV3-1/TRBV3-2,TGTGCCAGCAGCCAAGATCGACAGGTTCCCCTCTACGAGCAGTACTTC,CASSQDRQVPLYEQYF
NA,TRBD1,TRBJ2-2,TRBV6-5,TGTGCCAGCGAAGACAGGGGTTTCACCGGGGAGCTGTTTTTT,CASEDRGFTGELFF
NA,TRBD1,TRBJ2-5,TRBV7-2,TGTGCCAGCAGCTCGGGACAGTGGGAGACCCAGTACTTC,CASSSGQWETQYF
few,TRBD1,TRBJ1-2,TRBV19,TGTGCCAGTAGTAGGGACAGCGGTAGCTATGGCTACACCTTC,CASSRDSGSYGYTF
NA,NA,TRBJ2-3,TRBV5-8,TGTGCCAGCAGCTTAGGTATGGAGGTTCTCACAGATACGCAGTATTTT,CASSLGMEVLTDTQYF
NA,NA,TRBJ1-2,TRBV20-1,TGCAGTGCTATAACCCAGGTGGGCTACACCTTC,CSAITQVGYTF
once,TRBD2,TRBJ2-1,TRBV5-1,TGCGCCAGCAGCTCCATAGCGGGAAACCTCTACAATGAGCAGTTCTTC,CASSSIAGNLYNEQFF
once,TRBD1,TRBJ2-2,TRBV27,TGTGCCAGCGGATGGACAGGGTGGGGCACCGGGGAGCTGTTTTTT,CASGWTGWGTGELFF
NA,NA,TRBJ2-1,TRBV4-3,TGCGCCAGCAGCCAAGATAGGCGGGCCTACAATGAGCAGTTCTTC,CASSQDRRAYNEQFF
few,TRBD1,TRBJ2-5,TRBV14,TGTGCCAGCAGCCAAGATACCGGGACAGGGATCAGGGAGACCCAGTACTTC,CASSQDTGTGIRETQYF
NA,NA,TRBJ2-7,TRBV24-1,TGTGCCACCAGTGATTTAAGCTCTTGGTGTAGGACTTTCACCTACGAGCAGTACTTC,CATSDLSSWCRTFTYEQYF
NA,TRBD1,TRBJ1-1,TRBV5-5,TGTGCCAGCAGCGCCGAGGACAGGGGGCAGACTGAAGCTTTCTTT,CASSAEDRGQTEAFF
NA,TRBD1,TRBJ1-1,TRBV7-6,TGTGCCAGCAGCCGGGACAGGGGGACCACTGAAGCTTTCTTT,CASSRDRGTTEAFF
NA,NA,TRBJ2-5,TRBV19,TGTGCCAGTAGTATAGTGCAGGTACCGGAGACCCAGTACTTC,CASSIVQVPETQYF
NA,TRBD2,TRBJ2-7,TRBV11-2,TGTGCCAGCAGCTTAGTGGCGGGAGTCTCCTACGAGCAGTACTTC,CASSLVAGVSYEQYF
few,NA,TRBJ1-5,TRBV2,TGTGCCAGCAGTGGAGACTTAAATAGCAATCAGCCCCAGCATTTT,CASSGDLNSNQPQHF
NA,NA,TRBJ2-4,TRBV5-8,TGTGCCAGCAGCTTGCAGGGCCTAGCCAAAAACATTCAGTACTTC,CASSLQGLAKNIQYF
NA,TRBD1,TRBJ1-2,TRBV6-5,TGTGCCAGCAGCCTAAGACAGGGGGCGCGATATGGCTACACCTTC,CASSLRQGARYGYTF
NA,NA,TRBJ2-1,TRBV5-6,TGTGCCAGCAGCTTGTCGGTCAGCGGGCAGTTCTTC,CASSLSVSGQFF
NA,NA,TRBJ1-5,TRBV19,TGTGCCAGTAGTATAGACAGTAGCAATCAGCCCCAGCATTTT,CASSIDSSNQPQHF
NA,TRBD1,TRBJ1-5,TRBV15,TGTGCCACCAGCAGAGATGCAGGGGGTGGTCAGCCCCAGCATTTT,CATSRDAGGGQPQHF
NA,NA,TRBJ2-7,TRBV5-1,TGCGCCAGCAGCTTGGGGCGGGACAGAGTCTCCTACGAGCAGTACTTC,CASSLGRDRVSYEQYF
NA,TRBD2,TRBJ2-1,TRBV19,TGTGCCAGTAGTATAGGGACTAGCGGGCACAATGAGCAGTTCTTC,CASSIGTSGHNEQFF
NA,TRBD2,TRBJ2-7,TRBV6-2/TRBV6-3,TGTGCCAGCAGCATTAGCGGGGGACGTCGCTACGAGCAGTACTTC,CASSISGGRRYEQYF
NA,NA,TRBJ2-7,TRBV7-8,TGTGCCAGCAGCTCCTCGGGGTGGGTAGAGAACGAGCAGTACTTC,CASSSSGWVENEQYF
NA,TRBD2,TRBJ2-1,TRBV11-2,TGTGCCAGCAGCTTAAGGTCACTAGCGGGGGGATCCTACAATGAGCAGTTCTTC,CASSLRSLAGGSYNEQFF
once,TRBD1,TRBJ2-5,TRBV12-3/TRBV12-4,TGTGCCAGCGGCAGGGGGCCCCAAGAGACCCAGTACTTC,CASGRGPQETQYF
NA,NA,TRBJ1-6,TRBV9,TGTGCCAGCAGCCCAGACAGTAATTCACCCCTCCACTTT,CASSPDSNSPLHF
few,NA,TRBJ1-2,TRBV3-1/TRBV3-2,TGTGCCAGCAGCCAAGGACAACCAAACTATGGCTACACCTTC,CASSQGQPNYGYTF
NA,TRBD1,TRBJ1-5,TRBV19,TGTGCCAGTAGTTTTGGACAGGGACGCAATCAGCCCCAGCATTTT,CASSFGQGRNQPQHF
NA,TRBD1,TRBJ1-2,TRBV19,TGTGCCAGTAGTCGCAGAGGGGGCGGCTATGGCTACACCTTC,CASSRRGGGYGYTF
NA,NA,TRBJ2-3,TRBV5-1,TGCGCCAGCAGCTACGGTACAGGGCTGGATACGCAGTATTTT,CASSYGTGLDTQYF
NA,TRBD1,TRBJ1-2,TRBV2,TGTGCCAGCAGTGTCCGTCAGGGGGACTACACCTTC,CASSVRQGDYTF
NA,TRBD2,TRBJ2-1,TRBV9,TGTGCCAGCAGTCCCGCTGGGGCTAGCGGCCTTTGGAATGAGCAGTTCTTC,CASSPAGASGLWNEQFF
NA,NA,TRBJ1-5,TRBV6-6,TGTGCCAGCAGTTACGAGAGCAATCAGCCCCAGCATTTT,CASSYESNQPQHF
NA,TRBD1,TRBJ1-2,TRBV10-3,TGTGCCATCAGTGACCCCAGGGGGCTCTATGGCTACACCTTC,CAISDPRGLYGYTF
once,NA,TRBJ2-7,TRBV29-1,TGCAGCGCCCGGACTGGAACCTACGAGCAGTACTTC,CSARTGTYEQYF
NA,TRBD2,TRBJ2-7,TRBV7-2,TGTGCCAGCAGCGCCCCTGGCGGGGGAAGGTACGAGCAGTACTTC,CASSAPGGGRYEQYF
NA,NA,TRBJ2-5,TRBV10-3,TGTGCCATCAGATCGGGAGCGCAAGAGACCCAGTACTTC,CAIRSGAQETQYF
NA,TRBD2,TRBJ2-7,TRBV27,TGTGCCAGCAGTTTATTCCCTAGCGGGGTCTACGAGCAGTACTTC,CASSLFPSGVYEQYF
NA,TRBD1,TRBJ1-2,TRBV4-1,TGCGCCAGCAGCCCAGGGGGACAGGGTATAGAATCCTATGGCTACACCTTC,CASSPGGQGIESYGYTF